These 23 T cell receptor beta chains came from one sample sequenced in a study of blood T cell repertoires in COVID-19. The repertoire was sequenced with immunoSEQ multiplex PCR; TCRdb's copy has only in-frame clones and lacks some. The repertoire holds about 200,000 clones, about 88% seen once, with over 2% in the top ten. What was sequenced was PBMCs or T cells enriched from blood (not recorded which). The source of these receptors is a middle-aged woman with acute COVID-19.

This chain connects TRBV5-1 to TRBJ2-3; 8 positions agree with TRBD1. Trimming took 4 bases from V and 5 from J; bases not matched to a gene: 6. Germline V gene sequence: CDR1 SGHRS, CDR2 YFSETQ. The CDR3 contains 14 residues. The DNA for the CDR3 is TGCGCCAGCAGCCCAGGGACAGGAAAAGATACGCAGTATTTT. Protein product: CASSPGTGKDTQYF.

The J gene is TRBJ2-2, the V gene TRBV11-2; D is undetermined. This CDR3 region has 16 residues. Per germline, CDR1 SGHAT and CDR2 FQNNGV. Between the trimmed V and J ends, which lost 2 bases and 5 bases, there was a span of 15 bases. CDR3 DNA sequence: TGTGCCAGCAGCTTACGGGTCAGCTCGGGTACCGGGGAGCTGTTTTTT. It yields the protein CASSLRVSSGTGELFF. Full variable domain (outside the CDR3, taken from reference TRBV11-2 and TRBJ2-2): EAGVAQSPRYKIIEKRQSVAFWCNPISGHATLYWYQQILGQGPKLLIQFQNNGVVDDSQLPKDRFSAERLKGVDSTLKIQPAKLEDSAVYLCASSLRVSSGTGELFFGEGSRLTVL.

The count of this clone is one. This chain uses TRBV9 with TRBJ2-1; 12 positions match TRBD2. Germline trimming cut 4 bases from V and 4 bases from J; bases unmatched to any gene: 6. The V gene's germline CDR1 is SGDLS and CDR2 YYNGEE. The CDR3 runs to 16 residues. CDR3 protein: CASSPLAGGDYNEQFF. DNA of the CDR3: TGTGCCAGCAGCCCGCTAGCGGGAGGGGATTACAATGAGCAGTTCTTC.

The chain joins TRBV5-4 to TRBJ2-5; D gene ambiguous. This CDR3 has 15 residues. The germline gives CDR1 SGHNT, CDR2 YYREEE (reference sequence). V was shortened by 3 bases and J by 3 bases, with 15 bases between the two germline ends. CDR3 DNA: TGTGCCAGCAGCTACGATACTCCTGGTGAAGAGACCCAGTACTTC. It yields the protein CASSYDTPGEETQYF.

The chain is built from TRBV21-1 and TRBJ2-1; the listed D gene, TRBD2, was not tested against the DNA. TRBV21-1 is tagged as a pseudogene. The CDR3 covers 17 residues. CDR3 protein: CASSKSALSGRSNEQFF. The CDR3 DNA reads as TGTGCCAGCAGCAAATCCGCTCTTAGCGGGAGATCAAATGAGCAGTTCTTC.

This chain connects TRBV7-9 to TRBJ1-3; 7 nucleotides match TRBD1. Trimming cost V 5 bases and J 2 bases; bases outside gene matches: 9. Looked up from germline, CDR1 is SEHNR and CDR2 is FQNEAQ (reference sequence). The CDR3 covers 16 residues. The CDR3 spells CASSLAGGVAGNTIYF. DNA of the CDR3: TGTGCCAGCAGCCTGGCAGGGGGAGTGGCTGGAAACACCATATATTTT.

V is TRBV9 and J is TRBJ1-2; TRBD1 matches 10 bases. The germline V gene encodes CDR1 SGDLS and CDR2 YYNGEE. This CDR3 has 15 residues. Trimming took 1 base from V and 4 from J; bases not matched to a gene: 4. The CDR3: CASSVMGQGSYGYTF. DNA of the CDR3: TGTGCCAGCAGCGTAATGGGACAGGGGAGCTATGGCTACACCTTC.

The chain couples TRBV28 to TRBJ1-5; TRBD1 agrees at 8 bases. V lost 2 bases and J lost 7; bases outside the gene matches: 7. The CDR3 has 15 amino acids. Germline-derived CDR1 and CDR2 are MDHEN and SYDVKM. Here the CDR3 reads CASSLPGQGGQPQHF. The CDR3 coding sequence is TGTGCCAGCAGTTTACCTGGACAGGGAGGGCAGCCCCAGCATTTT.

This clone was seen ten or more times. The chain joins TRBV7-3 to TRBJ2-2, with unresolved D. Germline loops: CDR1 SGHTA, CDR2 FQGTGA. This CDR3 has 14 amino acids. With 1 base removed from V and 4 bases from J, the gap between germline ends came to 7 bases. CDR3 in DNA: TGTGCCAGCAGCTTAAGTTACGGCACCGGGGAGCTGTTTTTT. Translating gives CASSLSYGTGELFF. The whole variable domain, filled in from reference TRBV7-3 and TRBJ2-2, reads GAGVSQTPSNKVTEKGKYVELRCDPISGHTALYWYRQSLGQGPEFLIYFQGTGAADDSGLPNDRFFAVRPEGSVSTLKIQRTERGDSAVYLCASSLSYGTGELFFGEGSRLTVL.

V usage is TRBV19 and J usage is TRBJ2-5; 7 nucleotides match TRBD1. This CDR3 has 15 residues. The V and J ends lost 5 bases and 5 bases, in that order; junction bases with no gene match: 11. The V gene's germline CDR1 is LNHDA and CDR2 SQIVND (reference sequence). For the CDR3, the DNA is TGTGCCAGTAGTTCTCAAGACAGGGCGGTGGAGACCCAGTACTTC. Protein product: CASSSQDRAVETQYF.

The rearrangement links TRBV5-1 to TRBJ2-2; 8 bases align to TRBD2. Germline V gene sequence: CDR1 SGHRS, CDR2 YFSETQ. V was clipped by 0 bases and J by 6 bases; unmatched bases: 4. This CDR3 has 15 amino acids. CDR3 in amino acids: CASSLVASGSGELFF. CDR3 nucleotides: TGCGCCAGCAGCTTGGTGGCTAGCGGGTCCGGGGAGCTGTTTTTT. The full variable domain, completed using reference TRBV5-1 and TRBJ2-2, is KAGVTQTPRYLIKTRGQQVTLSCSPISGHRSVSWYQQTPGQGLQFLFEYFSETQRNKGNFPGRFSGRQFSNSRSEMNVSTLELGDSALYLCASSLVASGSGELFFGEGSRLTVL.

This clone occurred a few times. J is TRBJ1-2 and V is TRBV5-1; no clear D. Trimming cost V 8 bases and J 4 bases, with 12 bases left between them. This CDR3 comprises 12 residues. CDR1 and CDR2 from the germline V gene are SGHRS and YFSETQ. The CDR3 DNA is TGCGCCAGGACGGCTCGGGGCTATGGCTACACCTTC. It is translated as CARTARGYGYTF.

This chain connects TRBV3-1 (or the pseudogene TRBV3-2) to TRBJ2-5, with 9 nucleotides matching TRBD1. After removal of 4 bases from V and 5 bases from J, the junction contained 5 bases not matched to a gene. The CDR3 length is 14 residues. The germline V gene has CDR1 LGHDT and CDR2 YNNKEL (reference sequence). DNA for the CDR3: TGTGCCAGCAGCCTACAGGGGGCGTACGAGACCCAGTACTTC. This translates into CASSLQGAYETQYF.

The chain links TRBV4-3 to TRBJ1-6; 7 positions match TRBD1. The CDR3 sequence is 15 residues long. V lost 0 bases, J lost 7 bases, and 3 bases stayed unmatched. CDR1 and CDR2 from the germline V gene are LGHNA and YSLEER. The CDR3 here is CASSQDPGGNSPLHF. The CDR3 DNA reads as TGCGCCAGCAGCCAAGATCCAGGGGGAAATTCACCCCTCCACTTT.

This chain links TRBV7-9 with TRBJ2-6, with 7 bases lining up with TRBD1. The J segment lost 0 bases and the V segment lost 1 base, leaving 3 bases of the junction unmatched. This CDR3 comprises 17 residues. Germline-derived CDR1 and CDR2 are SEHNR and FQNEAQ (reference sequence). The CDR3 region is CASSLGQGYSGANVLTF. CDR3 DNA: TGTGCCAGCAGCTTAGGACAGGGATACTCTGGGGCCAACGTCCTGACTTTC.

This clone was observed a few times. The chain joins TRBV30 to TRBJ2-5; possible D gene TRBD1, 6 bases. Trimming left V 0 bases short and J 5 bases short, with 7 bases between. This CDR3 has 12 amino acids. The germline V gene has CDR1 GTSNPN and CDR2 SVGIG (reference sequence). The CDR3 bases are TGTGCCTGGAGTGTAAGGGGGGAGACCCAGTACTTC. Translated, it gives CAWSVRGETQYF.

CDR3 coding DNA: TGTGCCAGCACCCAGGGGACTAGCTCCTATAATTCACCCCTCCACTTT. Encoded protein: CASTQGTSSYNSPLHF. This chain links TRBV27 with TRBJ1-6; D possibly corresponds to TRBD1 (6 bases). This CDR3 spans 16 amino acids. V was shortened by 7 bases and J by 0 bases, with 13 bases between the two germline ends. CDR1 is MNHEY, CDR2 SMNVEV, per germline (reference sequence).

The chain couples TRBV11-2 to TRBJ2-7; TRBD2 agrees at 8 bases. Trimming took 6 bases from V and 3 from J; bases not matched to a gene: 4. Per the germline V gene, CDR1 is SGHAT and CDR2 is FQNNGV. CDR3 length: 13 residues. This CDR3 reads CASRVAGYYEQYF. CDR3 nucleotide sequence: TGTGCCAGCAGAGTAGCGGGGTACTACGAGCAGTACTTC.

This rearrangement joins TRBV11-3 to TRBJ2-2; 13 bases match TRBD2. Germline V lookup: CDR1 SGHNT, CDR2 YENEEA. The V and J ends lost 5 bases and 4 bases, in that order; junction bases with no gene match: 7. This CDR3 is 17 amino acids long. The CDR3 loop reads CASSPGTSGAFTGELFF. The CDR3, as DNA: TGTGCCAGCAGCCCCGGGACTAGCGGGGCGTTCACCGGGGAGCTGTTTTTT.

The sample holds many counts of this clone. The V call is TRBV5-1, the J call TRBJ2-7; D unclear. Germline lookup yields CDR1 SGHRS and CDR2 YFSETQ. V lost 0 bases and J lost 7, with 17 bases in between. The CDR3 contains 15 residues. DNA of the CDR3: TGCGCCAGCAGCTTGGCCACGGGTCCCCGACGTGAGCAGTACTTC. It yields the protein CASSLATGPRREQYF.

The rearrangement joins TRBV6-2 or TRBV6-3 to TRBJ2-5; 11 positions agree with TRBD2. Per the germline V gene, CDR1 is MNHEY and CDR2 is SVGEGT. V gave up 0 bases and J gave up 5 bases; unmatched junction bases: 8. This CDR3 region has 17 residues. The DNA of the CDR3 is TGTGCCAGCAGTTACTCGAAAACTAGCGGGAGTGATGAGACCCAGTACTTC. Protein: CASSYSKTSGSDETQYF.

The V call is TRBV27, the J call TRBJ1-1; D not certain. This CDR3 is 13 amino acids long. CDR1 MNHEY and CDR2 SMNVEV come from the germline V gene (reference sequence). V lost 2 bases to trimming and J lost 3 bases, with 7 bases between them. The CDR3 DNA follows: TGTGCCAGCAGTTTAGCGAGATACACTGAAGCTTTCTTT. Protein product: CASSLARYTEAFF.

This chain links TRBV12-2 with TRBJ1-1; the table's TRBD1 call for D was not verified on the DNA. TRBV12-2 is marked as a pseudogene. The CDR3 is 15 residues long. The DNA for the CDR3 is TGTGCAAGTCGCCAATATACGACAGGGGGGGCTGAAGCTTTCTTT. This gives the protein CASRQYTTGGAEAFF.